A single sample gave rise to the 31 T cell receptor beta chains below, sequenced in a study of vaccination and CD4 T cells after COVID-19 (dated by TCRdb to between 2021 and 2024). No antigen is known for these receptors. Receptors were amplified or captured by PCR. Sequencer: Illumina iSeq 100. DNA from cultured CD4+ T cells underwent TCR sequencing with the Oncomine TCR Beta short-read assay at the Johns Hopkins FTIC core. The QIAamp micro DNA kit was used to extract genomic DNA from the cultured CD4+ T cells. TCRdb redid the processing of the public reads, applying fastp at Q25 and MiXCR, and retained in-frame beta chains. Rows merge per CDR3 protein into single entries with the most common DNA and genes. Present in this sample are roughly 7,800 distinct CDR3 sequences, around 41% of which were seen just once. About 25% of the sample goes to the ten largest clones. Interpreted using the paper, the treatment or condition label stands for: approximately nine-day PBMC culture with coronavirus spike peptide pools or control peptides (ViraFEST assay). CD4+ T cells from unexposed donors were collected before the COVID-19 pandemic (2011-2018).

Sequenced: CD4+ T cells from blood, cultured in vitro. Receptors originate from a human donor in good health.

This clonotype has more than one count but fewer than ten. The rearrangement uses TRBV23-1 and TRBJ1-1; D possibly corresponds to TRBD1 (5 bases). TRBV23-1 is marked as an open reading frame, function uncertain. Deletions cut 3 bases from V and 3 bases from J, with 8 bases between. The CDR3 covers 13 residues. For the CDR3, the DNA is TGCGCCAGCAGTCAGAGGGGATACACTGAAGCTTTCTTT. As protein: CASSQRGYTEAFF.

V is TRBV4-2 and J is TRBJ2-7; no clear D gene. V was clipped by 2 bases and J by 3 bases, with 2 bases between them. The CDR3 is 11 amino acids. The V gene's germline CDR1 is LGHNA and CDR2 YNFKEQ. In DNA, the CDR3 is TGTGCCAGCAGCCAACACTACGAGCAGTACTTC. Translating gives CASSQHYEQYF.

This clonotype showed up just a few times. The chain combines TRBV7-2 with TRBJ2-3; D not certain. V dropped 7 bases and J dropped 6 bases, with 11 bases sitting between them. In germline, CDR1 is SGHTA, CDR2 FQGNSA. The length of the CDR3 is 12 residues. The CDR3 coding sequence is TGTGCCAGCACAGAGGTTTCGGATACGCAGTATTTT. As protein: CASTEVSDTQYF.

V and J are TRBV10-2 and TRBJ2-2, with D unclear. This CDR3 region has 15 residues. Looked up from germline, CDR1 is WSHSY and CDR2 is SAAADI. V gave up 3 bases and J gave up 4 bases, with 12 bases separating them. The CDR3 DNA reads TGCGCCAGCAGTGAAGGTAGCCAATCCACCGGGGAGCTGTTTTTT. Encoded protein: CASSEGSQSTGELFF.

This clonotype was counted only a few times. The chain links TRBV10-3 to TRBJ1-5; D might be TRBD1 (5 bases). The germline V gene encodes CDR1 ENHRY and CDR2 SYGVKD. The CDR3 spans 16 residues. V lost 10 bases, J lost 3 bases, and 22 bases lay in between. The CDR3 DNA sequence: TGTGCCACCCGGGAGAGAGTCGGGACGGTCAATCAGCCCCAGCATTTT. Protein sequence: CATRERVGTVNQPQHF.

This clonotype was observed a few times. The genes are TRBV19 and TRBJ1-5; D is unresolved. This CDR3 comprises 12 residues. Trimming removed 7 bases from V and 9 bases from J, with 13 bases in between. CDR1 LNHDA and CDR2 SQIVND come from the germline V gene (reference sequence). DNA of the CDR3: TGTGCCAGTACCTCGAACCGGCTGCCCCAGCATTTT. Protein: CASTSNRLPQHF.

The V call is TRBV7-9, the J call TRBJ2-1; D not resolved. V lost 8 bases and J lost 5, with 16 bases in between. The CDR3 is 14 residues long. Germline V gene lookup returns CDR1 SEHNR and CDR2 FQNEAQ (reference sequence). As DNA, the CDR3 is TGTGCCAGCCCCAAGCTGATGGGCCACAATGAGCAGTTCTTC. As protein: CASPKLMGHNEQFF.

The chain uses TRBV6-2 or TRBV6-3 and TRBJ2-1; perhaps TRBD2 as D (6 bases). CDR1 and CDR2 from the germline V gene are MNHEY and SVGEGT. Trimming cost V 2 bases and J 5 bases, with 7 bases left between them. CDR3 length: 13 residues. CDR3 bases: TGTGCCAGCAGTTACCGGGAGAACAATGAGCAGTTCTTC. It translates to CASSYRENNEQFF.

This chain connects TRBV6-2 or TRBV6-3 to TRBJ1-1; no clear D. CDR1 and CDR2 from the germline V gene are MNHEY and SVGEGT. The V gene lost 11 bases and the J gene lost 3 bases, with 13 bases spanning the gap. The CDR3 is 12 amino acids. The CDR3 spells CASRAWDTEAFF. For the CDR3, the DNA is TGTGCCTCTCGGGCATGGGACACTGAAGCTTTCTTT.

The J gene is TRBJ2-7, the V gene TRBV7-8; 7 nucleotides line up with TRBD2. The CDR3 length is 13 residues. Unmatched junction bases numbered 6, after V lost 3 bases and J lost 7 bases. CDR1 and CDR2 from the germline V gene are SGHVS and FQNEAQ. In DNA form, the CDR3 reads TGTGCCAGCAGCTTTGGGACTACGCGGGAGCAGTACTTC. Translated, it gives CASSFGTTREQYF. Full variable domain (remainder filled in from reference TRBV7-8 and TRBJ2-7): GAGVSQSPRYKVAKRGQDVALRCDPISGHVSLFWYQQALGQGPEFLTYFQNEAQLDKSGLPSDRFFAERPEGSVSTLKIQRTQQEDSAVYLCASSFGTTREQYFGPGTRLTVT.

The CDR3 DNA sequence: TGCAGTGCTGATGGGATTCGAAGAAACACAGATACGCAGTATTTT. It specifies CSADGIRRNTDTQYF. This sequence joins TRBV20-1 and TRBJ2-3, with D unclear. Germline CDR1 reads DFQATT; CDR2 reads SNEGSKA (reference sequence). The CDR3 extends over 15 amino acids. The germline V and J ends were trimmed by 5 bases and 2 bases, with 17 bases remaining between them.

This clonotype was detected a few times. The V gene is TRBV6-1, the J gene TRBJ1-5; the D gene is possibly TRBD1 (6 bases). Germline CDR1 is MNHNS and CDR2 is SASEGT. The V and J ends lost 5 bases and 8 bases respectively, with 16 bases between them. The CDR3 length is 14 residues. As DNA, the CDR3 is TGTGCCAGCAGTCGAGGGGGGGGAGAGGAGCCCCAGCATTTT. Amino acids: CASSRGGGEEPQHF.

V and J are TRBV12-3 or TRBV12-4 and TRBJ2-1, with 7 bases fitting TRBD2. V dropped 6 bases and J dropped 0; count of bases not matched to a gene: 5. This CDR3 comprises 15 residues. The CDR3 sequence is CASSSSGSSYNEQFF. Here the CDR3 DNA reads TGTGCCAGCAGCTCTAGCGGTAGCTCCTACAATGAGCAGTTCTTC.

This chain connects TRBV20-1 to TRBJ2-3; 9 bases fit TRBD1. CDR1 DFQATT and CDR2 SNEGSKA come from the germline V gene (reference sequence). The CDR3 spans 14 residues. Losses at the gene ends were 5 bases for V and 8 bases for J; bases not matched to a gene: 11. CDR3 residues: CSAPGQGTLRTQYF. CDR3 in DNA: TGCAGTGCTCCGGGACAGGGAACTCTTCGTACGCAGTATTTT.

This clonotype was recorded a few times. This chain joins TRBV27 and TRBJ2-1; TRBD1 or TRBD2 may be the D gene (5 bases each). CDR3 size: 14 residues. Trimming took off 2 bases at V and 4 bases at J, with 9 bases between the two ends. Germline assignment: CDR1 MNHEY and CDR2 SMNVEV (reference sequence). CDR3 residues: CASSLGTSYNEQFF. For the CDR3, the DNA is TGTGCCAGCAGTTTAGGGACCTCTTACAATGAGCAGTTCTTC.

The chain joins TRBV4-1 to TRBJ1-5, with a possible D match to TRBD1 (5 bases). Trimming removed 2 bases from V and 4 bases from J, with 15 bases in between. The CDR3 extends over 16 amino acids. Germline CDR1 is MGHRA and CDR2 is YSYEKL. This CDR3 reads CASSQTDSPGNQPQHF. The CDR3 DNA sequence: TGCGCCAGCAGCCAAACAGACAGTCCGGGGAATCAGCCCCAGCATTTT.

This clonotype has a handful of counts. The CDR3 sequence is CASNAPYTDTQYF. The CDR3 nucleotides read TGTGCCAGTAACGCACCATACACAGATACGCAGTATTTT. The gene calls are TRBV19 and TRBJ2-3; D gene unclear. Trimming removed 7 bases at V and 2 bases at J, with 10 bases between. Germline V CDR1 and CDR2: LNHDA, SQIVND (reference sequence). This CDR3 has 13 residues.

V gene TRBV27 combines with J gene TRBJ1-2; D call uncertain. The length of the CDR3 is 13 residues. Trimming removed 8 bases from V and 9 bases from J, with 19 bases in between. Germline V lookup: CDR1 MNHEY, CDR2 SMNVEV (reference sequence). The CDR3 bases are TGTGCCAGCCGACCTAGACTCAGTAATAGCTACACCTTC. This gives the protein CASRPRLSNSYTF.

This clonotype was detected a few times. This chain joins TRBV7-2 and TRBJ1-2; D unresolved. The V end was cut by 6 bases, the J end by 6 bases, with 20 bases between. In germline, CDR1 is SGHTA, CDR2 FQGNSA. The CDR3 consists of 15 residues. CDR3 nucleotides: TGTGCCAGCAGGCCCCACCCACTCCCCGGGGATGGCTACACCTTC. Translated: CASRPHPLPGDGYTF. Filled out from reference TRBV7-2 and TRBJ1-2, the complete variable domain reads GAGVSQSPSNKVTEKGKDVELRCDPISGHTALYWYRQSLGQGLEFLIYFQGNSAPDKSGLPSDRFSAERTGGSVSTLTIQRTQQEDSAVYLCASRPHPLPGDGYTFGSGTRLTVV.

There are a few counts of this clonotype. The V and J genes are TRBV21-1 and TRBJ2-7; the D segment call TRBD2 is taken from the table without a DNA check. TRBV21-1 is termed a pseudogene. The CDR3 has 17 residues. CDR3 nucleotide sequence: TGTGCCAGCAGCAAAAAGGGACGACTAGCTCCTACCTACGAGCAGTACTTC. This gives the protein CASSKKGRLAPTYEQYF.

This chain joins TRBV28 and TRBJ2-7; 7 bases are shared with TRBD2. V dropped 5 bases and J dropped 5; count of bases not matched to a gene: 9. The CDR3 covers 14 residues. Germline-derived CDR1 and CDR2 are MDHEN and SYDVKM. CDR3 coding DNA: TGTGCCAGCAGTCCCCGGGGCGCGGGAGACGAGCAGTACTTC. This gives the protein CASSPRGAGDEQYF.

The DNA for the CDR3 is TGTGCCAGCTCCGCCGAGAGGAGGAATTCACCCCTCCACTTT. This codes for CASSAERRNSPLHF. The rearrangement joins TRBV18 to TRBJ1-6, with D unresolved. The CDR3 covers 14 residues. V was shortened by 6 bases and J by 7 bases, with 13 bases between the two germline ends. Germline lookup yields CDR1 KGHSH and CDR2 LQKENI.

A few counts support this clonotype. The CDR3, as DNA: TGCAGTGCTAGTTCGTCTACACCCCTCCACTTT. Translating gives CSASSSTPLHF. The rearrangement joins TRBV20-1 to TRBJ1-6, with D unclear. CDR1 DFQATT and CDR2 SNEGSKA come from the germline V gene (reference sequence). The CDR3 contains 11 residues. V gave up 3 bases and J gave up 11 bases, with 8 bases separating them.

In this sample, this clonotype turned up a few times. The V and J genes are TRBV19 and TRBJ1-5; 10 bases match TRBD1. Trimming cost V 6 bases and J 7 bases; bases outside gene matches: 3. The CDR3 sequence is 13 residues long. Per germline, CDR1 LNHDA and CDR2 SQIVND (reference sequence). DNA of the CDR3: TGTGCCAGTAGGACAGGGGGCACCCAGCCCCAGCATTTT. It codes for CASRTGGTQPQHF.

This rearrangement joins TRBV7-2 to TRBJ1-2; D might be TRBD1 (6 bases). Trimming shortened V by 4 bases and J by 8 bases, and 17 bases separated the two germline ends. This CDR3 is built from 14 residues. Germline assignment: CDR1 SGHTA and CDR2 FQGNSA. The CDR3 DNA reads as TGTGCCAGCAGCTCCGACAGGATAGGTGGGGGCTACACCTTC. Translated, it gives CASSSDRIGGGYTF.

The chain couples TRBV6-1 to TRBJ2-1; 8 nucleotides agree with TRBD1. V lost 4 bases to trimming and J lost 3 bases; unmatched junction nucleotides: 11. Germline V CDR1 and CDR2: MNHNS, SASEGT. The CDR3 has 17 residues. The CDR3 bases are TGTGCCAGCAGTGCCCCCCTGTGGGACAGGTTCTACAATGAGCAGTTCTTC. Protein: CASSAPLWDRFYNEQFF.

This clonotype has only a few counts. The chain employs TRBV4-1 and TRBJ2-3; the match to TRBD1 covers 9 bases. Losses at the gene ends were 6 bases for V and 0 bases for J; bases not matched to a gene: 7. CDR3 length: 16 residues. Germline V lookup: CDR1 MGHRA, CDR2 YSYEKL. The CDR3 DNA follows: TGCGCCAGCAGTGAACAGGGGGCCCGAAGCACAGATACGCAGTATTTT. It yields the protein CASSEQGARSTDTQYF.

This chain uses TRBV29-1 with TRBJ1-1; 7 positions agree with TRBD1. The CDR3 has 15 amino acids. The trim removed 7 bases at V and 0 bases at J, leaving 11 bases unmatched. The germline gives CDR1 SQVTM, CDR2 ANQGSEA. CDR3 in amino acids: CSGKGGWGMNTEAFF. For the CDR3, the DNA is TGCAGCGGTAAAGGGGGCTGGGGGATGAACACTGAAGCTTTCTTT.

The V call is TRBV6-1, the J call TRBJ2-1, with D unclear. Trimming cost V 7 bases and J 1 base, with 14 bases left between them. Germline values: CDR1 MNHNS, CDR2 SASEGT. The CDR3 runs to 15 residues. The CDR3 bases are TGTGCCAGCACCGTCGCCCGGGCGTCCTACAATGAGCAGTTCTTC. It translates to CASTVARASYNEQFF.

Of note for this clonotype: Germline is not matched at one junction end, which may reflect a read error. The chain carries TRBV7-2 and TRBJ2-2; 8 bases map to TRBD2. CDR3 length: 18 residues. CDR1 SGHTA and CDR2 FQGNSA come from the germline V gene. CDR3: CASSLAWTGGPNTGELFF. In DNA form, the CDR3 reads TGTGCCAGCAGCCTAGCCTGGACGGGAGGGCCTAACACCGGGGAGCTGTTTTTT.

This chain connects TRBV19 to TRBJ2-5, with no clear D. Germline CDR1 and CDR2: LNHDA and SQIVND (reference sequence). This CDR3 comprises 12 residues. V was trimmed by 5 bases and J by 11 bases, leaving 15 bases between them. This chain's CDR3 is CASSGPLKAQYF. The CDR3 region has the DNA TGTGCCAGTAGTGGCCCCCTCAAAGCTCAGTACTTC.